These 10 T cell receptor beta chains were all obtained from the same sample, sequenced in a study of identical twins. MiXCR, run by TCRdb on the 5' RACE reads, gives a single entry per CDR3 protein. Of hundreds of thousands of distinct CDR3 sequences in the sample, 5.5% to 6.5% were seen once. Sequenced material: naive T cells sorted from blood. The receptors were gathered from a young man in good health.

This clonotype was recorded once. A much larger clone sits a single nucleotide away, making a read error possible. V is TRBV20-1 and J is TRBJ1-4; D remains unclear. V lost 4 bases to trimming and J lost 8 bases, with 14 bases between them. CDR3 length: 13 amino acids. Germline V CDR1 and CDR2: DFQATT, SNEGSKA (reference sequence). The CDR3 loop reads CSAIGLVEEKLFF. CDR3 in DNA: TGCAGTGCTATTGGACTGGTGGAGGAAAAACTGTTTTTT.

This clonotype occurred many times. The chain recombines TRBV4-2 with TRBJ2-3; D not certain. Trimming took 0 bases from V and 2 from J, leaving 15 bases between them. The CDR3 extends over 17 amino acids. The germline gives CDR1 LGHNA, CDR2 YNFKEQ. CDR3: CASSQDLRRRNTDTQYF. As DNA, the CDR3 is TGTGCCAGCAGCCAAGACCTAAGGCGGCGGAACACAGATACGCAGTATTTT.

This clonotype has just a few counts. The V call is TRBV11-1, the J call TRBJ2-3; 14 bases are shared with TRBD2. The CDR3 contains 18 residues. The junction had 12 bases not matched to a gene; V was cut back by 5 bases and J by 5 bases. CDR1 and CDR2 from the germline V gene are SGHAT and FQDESV (reference sequence). CDR3 residues: CASSPRLAGGPSGDTQYF. CDR3 DNA: TGTGCCAGCAGCCCTAGACTAGCGGGAGGGCCATCGGGAGATACGCAGTATTTT.

This clonotype showed up just a few times. The chain couples TRBV12-3 or TRBV12-4 to TRBJ2-5; tentative D call: TRBD1 (5 bases). CDR3 length: 13 amino acids. V was cut by 6 bases and J by 4 bases, with 12 bases left in between. The CDR3 sequence is CASSMGRGETQYF. In DNA, the CDR3 is TGTGCCAGCAGCATGGGGCGCGGAGAGACCCAGTACTTC.

The rearrangement uses TRBV20-1 and TRBJ2-5; D is unclear. The length of the CDR3 is 10 residues. CDR1 and CDR2 (germline): DFQATT, SNEGSKA (reference sequence). V was shortened by 0 bases and J by 10 bases, with 6 bases between the two germline ends. The CDR3 region is CSARDTFQYF. CDR3 nucleotide sequence: TGCAGTGCTAGAGACACGTTCCAGTACTTC.

This clonotype was picked up many times. The V gene is TRBV5-5, the J gene TRBJ2-1; 10 bases align to TRBD2. From germline, CDR1 is SGHKS and CDR2 YYEKEE (reference sequence). The CDR3 runs to 16 residues. V shed 5 bases, J shed 0 bases, and the junction held 5 bases outside the gene matches. The CDR3 nucleotides are TGTGCCAGCAGTTCCCGGACTAGCGGCTCCTACAATGAGCAGTTCTTC. It codes for CASSSRTSGSYNEQFF.

The chain employs TRBV2 and TRBJ2-1, with unresolved D. V lost 1 base and J 2 bases, leaving 9 bases between the germline ends. Per germline, CDR1 SNHLY and CDR2 FYNNEI. The CDR3 totals 15 residues. CDR3 sequence: CASSEELLTYNEQFF. CDR3 sequence (DNA): TGTGCCAGCAGTGAAGAACTCCTGACCTACAATGAGCAGTTCTTC.

The genes are TRBV24-1 and TRBJ2-5; a possible D gene is TRBD1 (6 bases). V was trimmed by 3 bases and J by 5 bases, leaving 27 bases between them. This CDR3 is 19 amino acids long. The germline CDR1 and CDR2 sequences are KGHDR and SFDVKD. CDR3 residues: CATSDPLGHTLRVTETQYF. The CDR3 nucleotides read TGTGCCACCAGTGATCCTCTGGGACACACACTACGAGTTACGGAGACCCAGTACTTC.

The table lists this clonotype with many counts. The chain joins TRBV29-1 to TRBJ2-2, with D maybe TRBD2 (5 bases). The germline V and J ends were trimmed by 0 bases and 4 bases, with 15 bases remaining between them. Germline V CDR1 and CDR2: SQVTM, ANQGSEA. This CDR3 contains 16 residues. The CDR3 here is CSVEDEPRRGTGELFF. The CDR3 bases are TGCAGCGTTGAAGATGAGCCTCGTCGGGGCACCGGGGAGCTGTTTTTT.

The rearrangement links TRBV28 to TRBJ1-5; D is ambiguous. The CDR3 covers 12 residues. The germline V and J ends were trimmed by 0 bases and 9 bases, with 6 bases remaining between them. Germline values: CDR1 MDHEN, CDR2 SYDVKM. The CDR3 region is CASSLWGGPQHF. CDR3 bases: TGTGCCAGCAGTTTATGGGGCGGGCCCCAGCATTTT.